The sequence of this TCR beta chain was determined in a study of technical replicates of blood from a few donors. Clones were read by immunoSEQ multiplex PCR, and TCRdb kept only the in-frame ones, dropping some. Of 45,000 to 60,000 clones listed, about 95% are singletons. The V gene end was trimmed by 3 bases and the J gene end by 2 bases; junction bases not matched to a gene: 0. This CDR3 has 13 residues. CDR1 and CDR2 (germline): SGHDN, FVKESK. The chain joins TRBV14 to TRBJ2-5; 7 positions agree with TRBD2. This clonotype was sampled from a human donor in good health. Some clones in this sample may be carry-over from other donors' samples. Sequenced: PBMCs. This CDR3 is CASSQGLQETQYF. The CDR3 coding sequence is TGTGCCAGCAGCCAGGGACTACAAGAGACCCAGTACTTC. Full variable domain (remainder filled in from reference TRBV14 and TRBJ2-5): EAGVTQFPSHSVIEKGQTVTLRCDPISGHDNLYWYRRVMGKEIKFLLHFVKESKQDESGMPNNRFLAERTGGTYSTLKVQPAELEDSGVYFCASSQGLQETQYFGPGTRLLVL.